The 14 T cell receptor beta chains below were found in one sample sequenced in a study of human T cells and chemical hapten exposure. The time point is: patch test 2, 6 weeks after DPC sensitization. Treatment described: therapeutic diphenylcyclopropenone sensitization with weekly scalp DPC. MiXCR, applied by TCRdb to the RACE reads, yields one record per CDR3 protein. The table lists a few hundred thousand distinct CDR3 sequences, about 6% of them singletons, with about 5.6% in the top ten. The specimen was whole blood, collected in connection with sensitization to the hapten diphenylcyclopropenone (DPC). The receptors here all came from a young woman with alopecia areata. Some clones in this sample may be carry-over from other donors' samples.

This clonotype was counted many times. In nucleotides, the CDR3 is TGTGCTAGTGGTTTGGGCAGAACCAATTCACCCCTCCACTTT. This sequence encodes CASGLGRTNSPLHF. This sequence joins TRBV12-5 and TRBJ1-6, with D unclear. CDR1 and CDR2 (germline): LGHNT, FRNRAP. Trimming stripped 1 base from V and 7 bases from J, with 8 bases between. CDR3 length equals 14 residues.

This clonotype was counted only a few times. The chain combines TRBV7-2 with TRBJ1-1; 7 bases agree with TRBD1. Germline CDR1 is SGHTA and CDR2 is FQGNSA. There are 17 residues in the CDR3. V gave up 1 base and J gave up 4 bases; unmatched junction bases: 12. The chain's CDR3 is CASSLVGDRVFSTEAFF. CDR3 DNA sequence: TGTGCCAGCAGCTTAGTGGGAGACAGGGTATTCAGCACTGAAGCTTTCTTT.

This clonotype has at least ten counts. The chain joins TRBV10-3 to TRBJ1-1; the D is unclear. This CDR3 spans 13 amino acids. The germline gives CDR1 ENHRY, CDR2 SYGVKD. The V end was cut by 2 bases, the J end by 5 bases, with 9 bases between. Here the CDR3 DNA reads TGTGCCATCAGTGAGATGGGGAAGACTGAAGCTTTCTTT. Its protein is CAISEMGKTEAFF.

The chain has TRBV6-5 and TRBJ1-2; D uncertain. V was cut by 6 bases and J by 5 bases, with 16 bases left in between. The CDR3 consists of 14 residues. In germline, CDR1 is MNHEY, CDR2 SVGAGI. Here the CDR3 DNA reads TGTGCCAGCAGCCCTGATCGCTCTACTTATGGCTACACCTTC. This translates into CASSPDRSTYGYTF.

V usage is TRBV20-1 and J usage is TRBJ2-7; TRBD1 matches 7 bases. Germline V gives CDR1 DFQATT, CDR2 SNEGSKA (reference sequence). CDR3 length equals 16 residues. V dropped 6 bases and J dropped 2; count of bases not matched to a gene: 16. The CDR3 spells CSAERQGRSLTYEQYF. The CDR3 DNA reads as TGCAGTGCCGAGAGACAGGGCCGATCCTTAACCTACGAGCAGTACTTC.

This clonotype appeared a few times. V and J are TRBV18 and TRBJ1-2, with D hard to call. Per the germline V gene, CDR1 is KGHSH and CDR2 is LQKENI. V shed 3 bases and J shed 7 bases, with 12 bases lying between them. The length of the CDR3 is 13 residues. DNA of the CDR3: TGTGCCAGCTCACCGGTTCCCCTAAGTGGCTACACCTTC. Translated: CASSPVPLSGYTF.

The chain recombines TRBV7-9 with TRBJ1-6; 8 bases match TRBD1. CDR3 length equals 17 residues. Germline assignment: CDR1 SEHNR and CDR2 FQNEAQ (reference sequence). The DNA for the CDR3 is TGTGCAGCAACAAATCAAGACAGGGGATTCCATAATTCACCCCTCCACTTT. Translated, it gives CAATNQDRGFHNSPLHF.

The rearrangement links TRBV4-3 to TRBJ2-1; D is undetermined. There are 13 residues in the CDR3. Per germline, CDR1 LGHNA and CDR2 YSLEER. The V end lost 0 bases, the J end lost 7 bases, and 7 bases lay between the germline ends. CDR3 nucleotide sequence: TGCGCCAGCAGCCAAGATCCCGGGAATGAGCAGTTCTTC. It codes for CASSQDPGNEQFF.

The V gene is TRBV6-5, the J gene TRBJ1-2; D possibly corresponds to TRBD1 (5 bases). CDR1 is MNHEY and CDR2 is SVGAGI in the germline V gene. The V gene lost 5 bases and the J gene lost 5 bases, with 12 bases spanning the gap. This CDR3 is 13 amino acids long. The CDR3 DNA sequence: TGTGCCAGCAGTAAACCCCCAGGGTATGGCTACACCTTC. Protein: CASSKPPGYGYTF.

This clonotype was counted at least ten times. The chain carries TRBV7-2 and TRBJ2-3, with 10 bases matching TRBD2. With V trimmed by 5 bases and J by 1 base, 6 bases remained unmatched. Germline values: CDR1 SGHTA, CDR2 FQGNSA. The CDR3 sequence is 16 residues long. CDR3 bases: TGTGCCAGCAGCCATAGCGGGGGGCCGGGCACAGATACGCAGTATTTT. Residues: CASSHSGGPGTDTQYF. The full variable domain, completed using reference TRBV7-2 and TRBJ2-3, is GAGVSQSPSNKVTEKGKDVELRCDPISGHTALYWYRQSLGQGLEFLIYFQGNSAPDKSGLPSDRFSAERTGGSVSTLTIQRTQQEDSAVYLCASSHSGGPGTDTQYFGPGTRLTVL.

This clonotype was seen at least ten times. The rearrangement links TRBV9 to TRBJ1-1; possible D gene TRBD1, 5 bases. V was cut by 0 bases and J by 8 bases, with 17 bases left in between. The CDR3 is made up of 15 amino acids. Germline V CDR1 and CDR2: SGDLS, YYNGEE. The CDR3 DNA is TGTGCCAGCAGCGTAGCAGTAAGACAGCCCCACGAAGCTTTCTTT. The encoded protein is CASSVAVRQPHEAFF.

In its sample, this clonotype was seen a few times. The chain uses TRBV4-3 and TRBJ2-6; 8 nucleotides align to TRBD1. V was clipped by 4 bases and J by 2 bases; unmatched bases: 4. The germline CDR1 and CDR2 sequences are LGHNA and YSLEER. The CDR3 consists of 16 residues. The CDR3 reads CASSPDRGTGANVLTF. DNA for the CDR3: TGCGCCAGCAGCCCAGACAGGGGAACTGGGGCCAACGTCCTGACTTTC.

This clonotype was picked up many times. The chain couples TRBV5-8 to TRBJ1-5; 8 positions match TRBD1. Trimming cost V 3 bases and J 1 base; bases outside gene matches: 0. This CDR3 spans 14 amino acids. Per germline, CDR1 SGHTS and CDR2 YDEGEE. The CDR3 nucleotides are TGTGCCAGCAGCTGGACAGGGAGCAATCAGCCCCAGCATTTT. It specifies CASSWTGSNQPQHF.

A few counts support this clonotype. V and J are TRBV3-1 and TRBJ2-3; D unresolved. Trimming left V 2 bases short and J 0 bases short, with 6 bases between. The length of the CDR3 is 14 residues. Germline V gene lookup returns CDR1 LGHDT and CDR2 YNNKEL (reference sequence). CDR3 bases: TGTGCCAGCAGCCAATTTTCTAGCACAGATACGCAGTATTTT. Protein product: CASSQFSSTDTQYF.